Below are 19 T cell receptor beta chains sequenced from a single sample in a study of response to subunit inactivated influenza vaccine. From the RT-PCR reads, TCRdb called clonotypes with MiXCR, one entry per CDR3 protein. The data contain 800,000 to 1,000,000 distinct CDR3 sequences, about 20% of them singletons. The specimen comprised PBMCs from blood, sampled 4 to 6 days after vaccination. The receptors were sampled from a man aged 50-59 years who received an inactivated influenza vaccine.

This clonotype was seen many times. The chain recombines TRBV20-1 with TRBJ2-7; D is ambiguous. Germline CDR1 is DFQATT and CDR2 is SNEGSKA (reference sequence). The CDR3 is 12 residues long. V lost 2 bases to trimming and J lost 4 bases, with 9 bases between them. CDR3 sequence (DNA): TGCAGTGCTAGAAGAACAGAGTACGAGCAGTACTTC. Translated: CSARRTEYEQYF.

There are a few counts of this clonotype. The chain links TRBV29-1 to TRBJ2-6; D not resolved. Germline V lookup: CDR1 SQVTM, CDR2 ANQGSEA. There are 14 residues in the CDR3. V was shortened by 4 bases and J by 2 bases, with 9 bases between the two germline ends. The CDR3 is CSVGLGTGANVLTF. The CDR3 DNA is TGCAGCGTTGGCCTAGGAACTGGGGCCAACGTCCTGACTTTC.

Only a few counts were recorded for this clonotype. The CDR3 DNA follows: TGTGCCAGCAGTTCCCACGGGGTTGGGGCCAACGTCCTGACTTTC. Translation gives CASSSHGVGANVLTF. This chain connects TRBV12-3 or TRBV12-4 to TRBJ2-6; a weak D match, TRBD2 (5 bases). V lost 4 bases and J lost 3, with 10 bases in between. CDR3 length: 15 amino acids.

This clonotype was recorded a few times. The chain has TRBV10-3 and TRBJ2-2; D is perhaps TRBD1 or TRBD2 (7 bases each). Germline CDR1 ENHRY, CDR2 SYGVKD. Trimming cost V 5 bases and J 5 bases, with 9 bases left between them. The CDR3 extends over 13 amino acids. The CDR3 nucleotides are TGTGCCATCAGTCAGGGGGGGACCGGGGAGCTGTTTTTT. Translated, it gives CAISQGGTGELFF.

This clonotype showed up many times. The chain uses TRBV5-4 and TRBJ2-5; 7 bases fit TRBD1. Germline V gene data show CDR1 as SGHNT and CDR2 as YYREEE (reference sequence). CDR3 length: 16 amino acids. V trimming: 4 bases; J trimming: 4 bases; junction bases outside the gene matches: 13. CDR3: CASSQIDRDWRETQYF. The CDR3 DNA is TGTGCCAGCAGCCAAATCGACAGGGATTGGAGAGAGACCCAGTACTTC. Full variable domain (outside the CDR3, taken from reference TRBV5-4 and TRBJ2-5): ETGVTQSPTHLIKTRGQQVTLRCSSQSGHNTVSWYQQALGQGPQFIFQYYREEENGRGNFPPRFSGLQFPNYSSELNVNALELDDSALYLCASSQIDRDWRETQYFGPGTRLLVL.

This clonotype was recorded many times. Here the CDR3 reads CAWASGGSGEQFF. The DNA of the CDR3 is TGTGCCTGGGCCAGCGGGGGGTCTGGTGAGCAGTTCTTC. J is TRBJ2-1 and V is TRBV30; 9 nucleotides align to TRBD2. CDR1 GTSNPN and CDR2 SVGIG come from the germline V gene (reference sequence). The V gene end was trimmed by 5 bases and the J gene end by 9 bases; junction bases not matched to a gene: 8. This CDR3 is 13 amino acids long.

This clonotype was picked up a small number of times. The CDR3 is CASSPRLASSGEQYF. In DNA form, the CDR3 reads TGTGCCAGCAGCCCAAGACTAGCTAGCTCGGGGGAGCAGTACTTC. The chain employs TRBV12-3 or TRBV12-4 and TRBJ2-7; 7 bases are shared with TRBD2. The CDR3 spans 15 residues. The junction had 15 bases not matched to a gene; V was cut back by 6 bases and J by 7 bases.

The chain is built from TRBV20-1 and TRBJ2-1; no clear D gene. The CDR3 extends over 12 amino acids. The ends were cut back, 6 bases at V and 6 bases at J, with 12 bases in the middle. The germline CDR1 and CDR2 sequences are DFQATT and SNEGSKA (reference sequence). CDR3 sequence (DNA): TGCAGTGCCGTCTATGAGTTCAATGAGCAGTTCTTC. Amino acid sequence: CSAVYEFNEQFF.

V gene TRBV18 combines with J gene TRBJ1-4; no clear D gene. Trimming stripped 5 bases from V and 0 bases from J, with 10 bases between. This CDR3 region has 15 residues. CDR1 KGHSH and CDR2 LQKENI come from the germline V gene. The CDR3 DNA sequence: TGTGCCAGCTCAACCGGGAGGACAACTAATGAAAAACTGTTTTTT. Translating gives CASSTGRTTNEKLFF.

This chain joins TRBV11-2 and TRBJ2-2, with D hard to call. CDR1 is SGHAT and CDR2 is FQNNGV in the germline V gene. CDR3 length: 18 residues. Trimming took off 1 base at V and 2 bases at J, with 17 bases between the two ends. CDR3 loop: CASSLVGGQVGNTGELFF. In DNA form, the CDR3 reads TGTGCCAGCAGCTTAGTTGGTGGTCAGGTCGGAAACACCGGGGAGCTGTTTTTT.

This clonotype was observed at least ten times. The V and J genes are TRBV5-1 and TRBJ2-3, with TRBD2 matching 9 bases. Trimming took 1 base from V and 9 from J; bases not matched to a gene: 12. The CDR3 totals 16 residues. CDR1 SGHRS and CDR2 YFSETQ come from the germline V gene. The CDR3 nucleotides are TGCGCCAGCAGCTTGTCGGTAGCGGGAGTTTCCGGAACGCAGTATTTT. Its protein is CASSLSVAGVSGTQYF.

This clonotype came up a few times. CDR3 loop: CASSHSTANYGYTF. The CDR3 DNA is TGTGCCAGCAGCCACAGTACAGCTAACTATGGCTACACCTTC. The V gene is TRBV7-2, the J gene TRBJ1-2, with D unresolved. The V and J ends lost 5 bases and 0 bases respectively, with 10 bases between them. CDR1 is SGHTA and CDR2 is FQGNSA in the germline V gene. The CDR3 has 14 amino acids.

This sequence joins TRBV12-3 or TRBV12-4 and TRBJ1-2; 9 nucleotides align to TRBD1. With V trimmed by 7 bases and J by 8 bases, 11 bases remained unmatched. The CDR3 is 14 residues long. CDR3 DNA sequence: TGTGCCAGCACCCGGGACAGGGCCTCAAGGGGCTACACCTTC. This codes for CASTRDRASRGYTF.

This rearrangement joins TRBV3-1 to TRBJ2-2, with 9 bases lining up with TRBD1. V shed 5 bases and J 6 bases; nucleotides not matched to a gene: 10. CDR3 length equals 16 residues. Germline values: CDR1 LGHDT, CDR2 YNNKEL (reference sequence). This CDR3 is CASSVRDRVMAGELFF. In DNA form, the CDR3 reads TGTGCCAGCAGCGTCCGGGACAGGGTCATGGCCGGGGAGCTGTTTTTT.

The rearrangement joins TRBV7-3 to TRBJ2-1; 14 bases fit TRBD2. The CDR3 length is 16 residues. V trimming: 5 bases; J trimming: 7 bases; junction bases outside the gene matches: 7. Germline CDR1 and CDR2: SGHTA and FQGTGA. CDR3 region: CASSTWGTSGRNEQFF. The CDR3 nucleotides are TGTGCCAGCAGCACCTGGGGGACTAGCGGGAGAAATGAGCAGTTCTTC. Full variable domain (rest looked up from reference TRBV7-3 and TRBJ2-1): GAGVSQTPSNKVTEKGKYVELRCDPISGHTALYWYRQSLGQGPEFLIYFQGTGAADDSGLPNDRFFAVRPEGSVSTLKIQRTERGDSAVYLCASSTWGTSGRNEQFFGPGTRLTVL.

This chain joins TRBV7-2 and TRBJ2-3; D call uncertain. CDR1 and CDR2 from the germline V gene are SGHTA and FQGNSA. Trimming pared 4 bases from V and 2 bases from J, leaving 7 bases between. The CDR3 extends over 13 amino acids. The CDR3 nucleotides are TGTGCCAGCAGCTCCCTAGACACAGATACGCAGTATTTT. Protein: CASSSLDTDTQYF. Full variable domain (missing parts from reference TRBV7-2 and TRBJ2-3): GAGVSQSPSNKVTEKGKDVELRCDPISGHTALYWYRQSLGQGLEFLIYFQGNSAPDKSGLPSDRFSAERTGGSVSTLTIQRTQQEDSAVYLCASSSLDTDTQYFGPGTRLTVL.

The V gene is TRBV27, the J gene TRBJ1-2, with D possibly TRBD1 on 6 matching bases. Germline CDR1 MNHEY, CDR2 SMNVEV (reference sequence). Trimming removed 2 bases from V and 7 bases from J, with 17 bases in between. The CDR3 is 15 amino acids. CDR3 nucleotides: TGTGCCAGCAGTTTAGTATCAGGGGTCGTGGGTGGCTACACCTTC. Its translation: CASSLVSGVVGGYTF.

This clonotype was counted between two and nine times. The chain joins TRBV20-1 to TRBJ2-3; no clear D. The germline V and J ends were trimmed by 1 base and 6 bases, with 11 bases remaining between them. Looked up from germline, CDR1 is DFQATT and CDR2 is SNEGSKA (reference sequence). This CDR3 has 13 amino acids. The CDR3 bases are TGCAGTGCTAGAGTGCCTGCCGGCGATACGCAGTATTTT. Its protein product is CSARVPAGDTQYF.

This clonotype was recorded a few times. The V call is TRBV6-2 or TRBV6-3, the J call TRBJ2-7; 10 bases align to TRBD2. The CDR3 has 15 residues. Germline V CDR1 and CDR2: MNHEY, SVGEGT. The ends lost 8 bases at V and 3 bases at J; junction bases unmatched: 10. The CDR3 sequence: CASLRLAGAGYEQYF. CDR3 in DNA: TGTGCCAGCCTGAGGCTAGCGGGAGCCGGCTACGAGCAGTACTTC.